Listed here are 4 T cell receptor beta chains from one sample, sequenced in a study of blood T cell repertoires in COVID-19. Sequenced by immunoSEQ multiplex PCR; TCRdb stores in-frame clones only, minus some. The sample shows roughly 230,000 clones, approximately 85% of them seen only once. The material sequenced was peripheral blood. These receptors all come from a man aged 45-65 years with acute or convalescent COVID-19.

The chain joins TRBV20-1 to TRBJ1-2; 7 bases line up with TRBD1. The CDR3 runs 12 residues. Germline values: CDR1 DFQATT, CDR2 SNEGSKA (reference sequence). J gave up 8 bases and V 3 bases, and 6 bases lay outside the gene matches. The CDR3 coding sequence is TGCAGTGCTAGTATCCAGGGGGAGGGCTACACCTTC. This translates into CSASIQGEGYTF.

In this sample, this clone turned up a few times. This chain joins TRBV30 and TRBJ1-1; D may be TRBD1 (5 bases). This CDR3 region has 13 residues. Trimming stripped 4 bases from V and 1 base from J, with 10 bases between. Germline V CDR1 and CDR2: GTSNPN, SVGIG (reference sequence). For the CDR3, the DNA is TGTGCCTGGACTTACAGGCCGAACACTGAAGCTTTCTTT. Encoded protein: CAWTYRPNTEAFF.

This chain connects TRBV29-1 to TRBJ1-2; 8 bases are a match to TRBD1. The CDR3 has 13 amino acids. V lost 6 bases, J lost 3 bases, and 6 bases stayed unmatched. The germline V gene has CDR1 SQVTM and CDR2 ANQGSEA. CDR3 bases: TGCAGCGTCGGCAGGGGGCCAGACTATGGCTACACCTTC. It codes for CSVGRGPDYGYTF.

The chain is built from TRBV7-2 and TRBJ2-2; a weak D match, TRBD2 (5 bases). CDR3 length: 13 amino acids. CDR1 is SGHTA, CDR2 FQGNSA, per germline. V lost 8 bases to trimming and J lost 4 bases, with 11 bases between them. The chain's CDR3 is CASQQRSTGELFF. As DNA, the CDR3 is TGTGCCAGCCAGCAGCGGAGCACCGGGGAGCTGTTTTTT.